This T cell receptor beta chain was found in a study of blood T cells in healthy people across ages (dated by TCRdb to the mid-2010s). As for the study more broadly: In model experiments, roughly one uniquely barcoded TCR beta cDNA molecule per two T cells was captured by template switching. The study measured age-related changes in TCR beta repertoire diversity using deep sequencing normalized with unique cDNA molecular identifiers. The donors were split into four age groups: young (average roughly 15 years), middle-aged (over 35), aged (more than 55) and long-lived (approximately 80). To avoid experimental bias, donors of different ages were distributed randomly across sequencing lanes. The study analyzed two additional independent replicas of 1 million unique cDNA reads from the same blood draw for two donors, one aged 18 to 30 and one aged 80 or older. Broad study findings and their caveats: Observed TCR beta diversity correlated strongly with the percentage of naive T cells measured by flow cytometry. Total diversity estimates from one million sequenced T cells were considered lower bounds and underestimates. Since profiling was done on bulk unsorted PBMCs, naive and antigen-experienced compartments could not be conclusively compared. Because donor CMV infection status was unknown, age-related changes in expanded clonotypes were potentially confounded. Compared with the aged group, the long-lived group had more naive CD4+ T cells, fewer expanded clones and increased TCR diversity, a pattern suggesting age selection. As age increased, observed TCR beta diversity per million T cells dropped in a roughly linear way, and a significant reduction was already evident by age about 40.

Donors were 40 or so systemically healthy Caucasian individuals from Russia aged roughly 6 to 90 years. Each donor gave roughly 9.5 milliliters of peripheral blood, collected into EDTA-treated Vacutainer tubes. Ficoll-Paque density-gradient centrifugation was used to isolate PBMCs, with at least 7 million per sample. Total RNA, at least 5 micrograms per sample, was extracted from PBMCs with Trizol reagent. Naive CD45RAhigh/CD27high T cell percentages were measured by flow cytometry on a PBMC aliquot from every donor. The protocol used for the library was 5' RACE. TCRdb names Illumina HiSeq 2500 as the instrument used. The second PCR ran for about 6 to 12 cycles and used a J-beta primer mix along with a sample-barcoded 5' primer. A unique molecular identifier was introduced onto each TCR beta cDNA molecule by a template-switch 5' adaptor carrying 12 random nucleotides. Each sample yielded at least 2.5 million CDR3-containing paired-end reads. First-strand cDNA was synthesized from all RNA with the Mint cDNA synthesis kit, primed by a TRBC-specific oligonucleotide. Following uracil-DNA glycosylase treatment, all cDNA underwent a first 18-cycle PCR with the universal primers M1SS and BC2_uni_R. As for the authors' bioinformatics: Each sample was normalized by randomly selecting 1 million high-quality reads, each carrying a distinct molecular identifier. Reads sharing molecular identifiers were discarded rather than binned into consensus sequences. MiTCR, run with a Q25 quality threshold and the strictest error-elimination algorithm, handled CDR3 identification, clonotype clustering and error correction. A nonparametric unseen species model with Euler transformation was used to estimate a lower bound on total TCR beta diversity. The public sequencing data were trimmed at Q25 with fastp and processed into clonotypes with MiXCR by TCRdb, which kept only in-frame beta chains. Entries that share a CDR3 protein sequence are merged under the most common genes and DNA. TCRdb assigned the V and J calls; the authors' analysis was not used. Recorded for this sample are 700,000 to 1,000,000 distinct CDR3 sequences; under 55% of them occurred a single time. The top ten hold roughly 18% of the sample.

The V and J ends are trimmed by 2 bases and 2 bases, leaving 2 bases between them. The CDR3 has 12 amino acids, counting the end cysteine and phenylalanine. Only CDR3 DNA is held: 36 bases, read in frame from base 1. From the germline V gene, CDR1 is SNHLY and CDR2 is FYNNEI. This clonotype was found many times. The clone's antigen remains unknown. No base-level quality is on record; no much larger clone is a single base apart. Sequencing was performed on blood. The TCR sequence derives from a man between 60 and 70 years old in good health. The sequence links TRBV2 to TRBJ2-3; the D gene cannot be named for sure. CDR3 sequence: CASSELTDTQYF. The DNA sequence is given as TGTGCCAGCAGTGAACTCACAGATACGCAGTATTTT.